This TCR beta chain was sequenced during a study of blood T cell repertoires in COVID-19. Whole-study context: There were acute and convalescent COVID-19 samples, and they came from the United States, Italy and Spain.

This CDR3 is 15 amino acids long. Trimming took 4 bases from V and 0 from J, leaving 9 bases between them. In germline, CDR1 is KGHDR, CDR2 SFDVKD. This clone was seen just once. Original processing methods: Amplification with reference gene primers provided the estimates of nucleated cell counts. TCRdb keeps only in-frame clones here, not all; method: immunoSEQ multiplex PCR. The V and J calls and the clone size are those of that table, but D and trimming were determined from the DNA. This sample carries roughly 390,000 clones, 80% to 90% of them seen once, and the ten largest clones take 10%. This clonotype was sampled from a woman in her twenties or thirties with COVID-19, enrolled during active disease. The sample taken for sequencing was peripheral blood. The V call is TRBV24-1, the J call TRBJ2-1; D is uncertain. As DNA, the CDR3 is TGTGCCACCAGTGACCGCTATAGCTCCTACAATGAGCAGTTCTTC. It specifies CATSDRYSSYNEQFF.